Listed below are T cell receptor beta chains from one sample, sequenced in a study of CD8 T cells in ankylosing spondylitis. MiXCR was run by TCRdb on the 5' RACE reads, yielding one entry per CDR3 protein. The table lists 200,000 to 250,000 distinct CDR3 sequences, roughly 25% of them singletons. Sequenced: blood, either unsorted or a sorted T cell fraction (not recorded which). These receptors were obtained from a male donor with ankylosing spondylitis or in good health (not recorded which). CDR3s include the opening cysteine and the closing phenylalanine or tryptophan. D genes are given only for firm matches. Rows give clone size only sometimes, using once, few, many, or a class for an expanded clone.

j_gene	abundance	d_gene	v_gene	CDR3nt	CDR3aa
TRBJ2-1	.	TRBD1	TRBV10-3	TGTGCCATCAACGGGGGACAGGGCAATGAGCAGTTCTTC	CAINGGQGNEQFF
TRBJ2-5	many	TRBD2	TRBV20-1	TGCAGTGCTAACAGGGGAGCGGGAGGGCAAGAGACCCAGTACTTC	CSANRGAGGQETQYF
TRBJ2-7	.	.	TRBV20-1	TGCAGTGCTAGAGACACACGCAACTCCTACGAGCAGTACTTC	CSARDTRNSYEQYF
TRBJ2-5	many	.	TRBV4-2	TGTGCCAGCAGCCAAGATCAGGAAGAGACCCAGTACTTC	CASSQDQEETQYF
TRBJ1-2	.	TRBD1	TRBV6-5	TGTGCCAGCAGTTACCGGGGACAGGGCAACTATGGCTACACCTTC	CASSYRGQGNYGYTF
TRBJ2-5	.	.	TRBV20-1	TGCAGTGCTAGAGATCGGCTAGAGATGGGCGAGACCCAGTACTTC	CSARDRLEMGETQYF
TRBJ2-1	many	.	TRBV10-3	TGTGCCACCGAGAGTTACAATGAGCAGTTCTTC	CATESYNEQFF
TRBJ2-1	many	TRBD2	TRBV9	TGTGCCAGCAGCACCACCGGGACTAGATTAGATGAGCAGTTCTTC	CASSTTGTRLDEQFF
TRBJ2-5	few	TRBD1	TRBV29-1	TGCAGCGTGAACCACAGGGGGCGCACAGAGACCCAGTACTTC	CSVNHRGRTETQYF
TRBJ2-4	.	TRBD2	TRBV6-7	TGTGCCAGCAGGAACCCAAGCGGGAGGGATCATTTCCTTCAGTACTTC	CASRNPSGRDHFLQYF
TRBJ2-2	.	.	TRBV12-3/TRBV12-4	TGTGCCAGCAGTTTGAGTCACAACACCGGGGAGCTGTTTTTT	CASSLSHNTGELFF